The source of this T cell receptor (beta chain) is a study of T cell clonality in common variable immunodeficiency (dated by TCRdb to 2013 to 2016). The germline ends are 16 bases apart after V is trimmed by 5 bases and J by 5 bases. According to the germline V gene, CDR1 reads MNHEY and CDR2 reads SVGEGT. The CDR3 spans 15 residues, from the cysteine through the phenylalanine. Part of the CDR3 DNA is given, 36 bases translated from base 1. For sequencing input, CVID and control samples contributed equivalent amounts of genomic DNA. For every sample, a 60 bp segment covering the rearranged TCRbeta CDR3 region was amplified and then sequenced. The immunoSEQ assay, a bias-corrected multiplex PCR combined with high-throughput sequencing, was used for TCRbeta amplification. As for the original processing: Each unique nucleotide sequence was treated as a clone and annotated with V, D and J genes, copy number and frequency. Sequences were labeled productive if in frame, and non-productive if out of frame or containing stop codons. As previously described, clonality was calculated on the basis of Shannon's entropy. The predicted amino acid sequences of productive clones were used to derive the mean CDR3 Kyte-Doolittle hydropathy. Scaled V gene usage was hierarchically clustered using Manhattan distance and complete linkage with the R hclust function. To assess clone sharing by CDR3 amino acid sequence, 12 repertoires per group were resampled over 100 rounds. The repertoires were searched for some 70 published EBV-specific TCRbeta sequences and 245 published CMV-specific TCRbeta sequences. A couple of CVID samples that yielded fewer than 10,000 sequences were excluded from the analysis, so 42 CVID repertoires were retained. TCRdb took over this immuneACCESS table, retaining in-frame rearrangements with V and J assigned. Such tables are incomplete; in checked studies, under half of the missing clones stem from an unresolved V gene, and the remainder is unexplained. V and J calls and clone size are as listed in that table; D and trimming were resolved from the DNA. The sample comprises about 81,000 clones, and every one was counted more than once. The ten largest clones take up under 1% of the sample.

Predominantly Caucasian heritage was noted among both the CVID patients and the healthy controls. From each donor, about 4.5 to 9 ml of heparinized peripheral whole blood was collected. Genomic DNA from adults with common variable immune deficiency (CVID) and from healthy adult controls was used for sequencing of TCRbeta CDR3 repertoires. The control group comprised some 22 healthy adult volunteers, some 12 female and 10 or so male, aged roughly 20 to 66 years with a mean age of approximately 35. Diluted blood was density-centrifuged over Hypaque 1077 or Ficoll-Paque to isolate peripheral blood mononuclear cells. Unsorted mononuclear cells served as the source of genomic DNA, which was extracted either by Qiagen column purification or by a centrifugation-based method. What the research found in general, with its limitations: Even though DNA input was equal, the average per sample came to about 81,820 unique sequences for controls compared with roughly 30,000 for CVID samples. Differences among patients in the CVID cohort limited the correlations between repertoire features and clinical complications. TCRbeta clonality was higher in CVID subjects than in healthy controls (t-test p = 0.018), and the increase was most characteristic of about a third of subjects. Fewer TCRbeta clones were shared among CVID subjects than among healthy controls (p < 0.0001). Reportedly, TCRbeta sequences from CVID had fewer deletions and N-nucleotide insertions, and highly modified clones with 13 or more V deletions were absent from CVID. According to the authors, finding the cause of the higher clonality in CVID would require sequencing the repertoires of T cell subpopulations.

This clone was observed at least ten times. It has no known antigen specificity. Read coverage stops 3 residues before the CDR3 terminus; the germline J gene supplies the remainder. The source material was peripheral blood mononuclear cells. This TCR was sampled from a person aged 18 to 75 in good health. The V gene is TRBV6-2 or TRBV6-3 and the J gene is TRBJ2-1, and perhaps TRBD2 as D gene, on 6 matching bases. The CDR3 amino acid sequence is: CASSQSGFGDNEQFF. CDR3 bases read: TGTGCCAGCAGTCAGAGCGGGTTTGGGGACAATGAG.